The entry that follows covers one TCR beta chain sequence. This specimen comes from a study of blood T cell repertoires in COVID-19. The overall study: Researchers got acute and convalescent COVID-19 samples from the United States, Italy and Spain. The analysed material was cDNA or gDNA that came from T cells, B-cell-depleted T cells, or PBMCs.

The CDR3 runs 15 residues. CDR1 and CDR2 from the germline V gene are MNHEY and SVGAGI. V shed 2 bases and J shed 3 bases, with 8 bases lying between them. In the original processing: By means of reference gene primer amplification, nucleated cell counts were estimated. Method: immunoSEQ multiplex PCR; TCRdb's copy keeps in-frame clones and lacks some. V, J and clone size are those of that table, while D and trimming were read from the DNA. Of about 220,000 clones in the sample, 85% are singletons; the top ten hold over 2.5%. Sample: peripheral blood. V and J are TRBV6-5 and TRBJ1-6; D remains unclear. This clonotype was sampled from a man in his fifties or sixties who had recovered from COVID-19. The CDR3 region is CASSYLSVYNSPLHF. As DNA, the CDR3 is TGTGCCAGCAGTTACCTTTCGGTCTATAATTCACCCCTCCACTTT.